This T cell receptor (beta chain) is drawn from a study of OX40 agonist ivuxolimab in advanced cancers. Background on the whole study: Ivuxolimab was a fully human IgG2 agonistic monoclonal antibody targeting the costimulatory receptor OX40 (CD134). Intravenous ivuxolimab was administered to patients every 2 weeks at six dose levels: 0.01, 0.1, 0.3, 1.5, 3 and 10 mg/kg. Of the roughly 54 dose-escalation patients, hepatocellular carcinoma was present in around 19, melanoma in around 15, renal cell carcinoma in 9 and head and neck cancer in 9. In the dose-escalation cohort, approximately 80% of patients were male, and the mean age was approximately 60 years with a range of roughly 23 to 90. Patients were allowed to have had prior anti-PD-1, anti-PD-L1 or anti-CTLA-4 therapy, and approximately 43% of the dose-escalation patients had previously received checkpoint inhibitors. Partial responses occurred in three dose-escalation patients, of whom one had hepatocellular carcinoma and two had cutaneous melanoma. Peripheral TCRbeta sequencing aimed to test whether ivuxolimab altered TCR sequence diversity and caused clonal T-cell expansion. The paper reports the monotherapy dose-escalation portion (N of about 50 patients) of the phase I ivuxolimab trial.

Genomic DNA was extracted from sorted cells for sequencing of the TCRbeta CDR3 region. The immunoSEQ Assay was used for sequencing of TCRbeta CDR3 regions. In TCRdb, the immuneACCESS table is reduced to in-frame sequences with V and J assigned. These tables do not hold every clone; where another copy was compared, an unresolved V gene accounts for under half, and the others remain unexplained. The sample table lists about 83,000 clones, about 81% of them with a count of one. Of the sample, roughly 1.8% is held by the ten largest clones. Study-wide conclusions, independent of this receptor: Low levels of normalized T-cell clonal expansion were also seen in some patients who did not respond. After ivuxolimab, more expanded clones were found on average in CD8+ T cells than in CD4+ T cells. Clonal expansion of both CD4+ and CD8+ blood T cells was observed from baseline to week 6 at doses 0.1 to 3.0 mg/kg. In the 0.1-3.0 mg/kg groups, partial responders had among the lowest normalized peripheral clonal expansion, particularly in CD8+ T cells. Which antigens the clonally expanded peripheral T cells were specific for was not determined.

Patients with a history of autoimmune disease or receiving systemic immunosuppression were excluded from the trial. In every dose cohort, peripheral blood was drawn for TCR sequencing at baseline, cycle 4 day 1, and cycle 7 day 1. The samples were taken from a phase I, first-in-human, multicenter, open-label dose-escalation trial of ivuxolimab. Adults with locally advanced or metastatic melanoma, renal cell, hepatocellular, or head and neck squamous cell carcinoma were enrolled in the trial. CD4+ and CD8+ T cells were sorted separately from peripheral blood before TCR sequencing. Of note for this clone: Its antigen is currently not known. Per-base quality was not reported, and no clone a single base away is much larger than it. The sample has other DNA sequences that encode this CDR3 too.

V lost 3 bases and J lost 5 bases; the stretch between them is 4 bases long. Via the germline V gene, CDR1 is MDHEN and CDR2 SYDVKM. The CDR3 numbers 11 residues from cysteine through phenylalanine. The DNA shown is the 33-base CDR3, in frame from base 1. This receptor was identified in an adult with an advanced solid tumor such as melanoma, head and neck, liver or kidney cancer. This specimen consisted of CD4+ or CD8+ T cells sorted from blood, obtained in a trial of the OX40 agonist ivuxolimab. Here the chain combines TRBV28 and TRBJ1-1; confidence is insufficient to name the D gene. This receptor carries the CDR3 CASSFYTEAFF. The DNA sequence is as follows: TGTGCCAGCAGTTTTTATACTGAAGCTTTCTTT.